This entry features one T cell receptor beta chain sequence. This sample was taken from a study of control samples from healthy donors and cancer patients. The table came from immunoSEQ multiplex PCR; TCRdb's copy has only in-frame clones and leaves some out. Among about 220,000 clones listed, just under 95% were seen once. Germline values: CDR1 MNHEY, CDR2 SVGAGI. This CDR3 has 11 amino acids. The V end lost 3 bases, the J end lost 12 bases, and 9 bases lay between the germline ends. J is TRBJ1-5 and V is TRBV6-5; D gene ambiguous. This clonotype originated in a man aged 50-59 years in good health. Specimen: blood. CDR3 in DNA: TGTGCCAGCAGTTATAACCGCAGCCAGCATTTT. Its translation is CASSYNRSQHF.